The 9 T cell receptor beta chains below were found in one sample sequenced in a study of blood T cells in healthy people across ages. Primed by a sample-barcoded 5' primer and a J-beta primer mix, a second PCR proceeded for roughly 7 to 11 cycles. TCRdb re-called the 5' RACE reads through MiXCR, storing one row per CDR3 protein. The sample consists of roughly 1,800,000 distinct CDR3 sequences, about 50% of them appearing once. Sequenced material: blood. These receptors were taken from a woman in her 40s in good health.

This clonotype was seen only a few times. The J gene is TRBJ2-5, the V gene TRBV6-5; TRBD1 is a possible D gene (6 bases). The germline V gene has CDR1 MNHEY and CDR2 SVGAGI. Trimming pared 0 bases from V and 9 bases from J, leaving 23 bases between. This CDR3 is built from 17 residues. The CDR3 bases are TGTGCCAGCAGTTACTCGAAAACGGTGGCAGCCTCAGGGGCCCAGTACTTC. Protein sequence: CASSYSKTVAASGAQYF.

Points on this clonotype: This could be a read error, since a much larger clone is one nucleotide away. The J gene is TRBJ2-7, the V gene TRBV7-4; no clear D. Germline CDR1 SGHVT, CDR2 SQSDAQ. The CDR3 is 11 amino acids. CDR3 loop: CVSSCCYEQYF. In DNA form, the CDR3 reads TGTGTCAGCAGCTGCTGCTACGAGCAGTACTTC. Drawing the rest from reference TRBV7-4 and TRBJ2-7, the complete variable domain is GAGVSQSPRYKVAKRGRDVALRCDSISGHVTLYWYRQTLGQGSEVLTYSQSDAQRDKSGRPSGRFSAERPERSVSTLKIQRTEQGDSAVYLCVSSCCYEQYFGPGTRLTVT.

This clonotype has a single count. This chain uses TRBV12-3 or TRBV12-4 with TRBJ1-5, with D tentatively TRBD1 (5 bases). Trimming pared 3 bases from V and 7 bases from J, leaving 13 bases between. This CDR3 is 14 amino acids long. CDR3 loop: CASSFYGGVQPQHF. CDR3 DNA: TGTGCCAGCAGTTTCTATGGAGGGGTGCAGCCCCAGCATTTT.

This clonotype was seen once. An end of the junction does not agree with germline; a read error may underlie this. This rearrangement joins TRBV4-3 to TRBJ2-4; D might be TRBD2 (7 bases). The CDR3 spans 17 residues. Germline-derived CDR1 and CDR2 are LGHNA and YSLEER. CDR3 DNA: TGCGCCAGCAGCCAAGATAGAGGGGGGGTAGCCAAAAACAGTCAGTACTTC. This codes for CASSQDRGGVAKNSQYF.

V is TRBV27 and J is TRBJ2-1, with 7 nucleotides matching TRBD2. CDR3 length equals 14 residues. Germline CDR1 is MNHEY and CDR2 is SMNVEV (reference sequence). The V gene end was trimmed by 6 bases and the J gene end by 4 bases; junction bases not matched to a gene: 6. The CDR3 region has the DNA TGTGCCAGCAGCCGGTCTAGCGGTTACAATGAGCAGTTCTTC. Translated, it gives CASSRSSGYNEQFF.

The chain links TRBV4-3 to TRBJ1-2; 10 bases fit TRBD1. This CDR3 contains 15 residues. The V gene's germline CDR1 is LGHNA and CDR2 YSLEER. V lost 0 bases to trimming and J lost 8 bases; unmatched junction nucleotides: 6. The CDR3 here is CASSQDLDRGRGYTF. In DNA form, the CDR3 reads TGCGCCAGCAGCCAAGATCTCGACAGGGGGCGAGGCTACACCTTC.

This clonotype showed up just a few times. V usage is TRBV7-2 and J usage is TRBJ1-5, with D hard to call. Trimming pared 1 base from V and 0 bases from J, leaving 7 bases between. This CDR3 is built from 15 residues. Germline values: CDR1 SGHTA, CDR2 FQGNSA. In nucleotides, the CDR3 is TGTGCCAGCAGCTTAGAGATATATAGCAATCAGCCCCAGCATTTT. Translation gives CASSLEIYSNQPQHF.

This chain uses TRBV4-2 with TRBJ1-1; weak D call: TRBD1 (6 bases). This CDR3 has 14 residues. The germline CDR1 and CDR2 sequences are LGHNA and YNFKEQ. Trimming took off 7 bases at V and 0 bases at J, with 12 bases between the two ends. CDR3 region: CASTADRMNTEAFF. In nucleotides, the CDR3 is TGTGCCAGCACCGCAGACAGGATGAACACTGAAGCTTTCTTT.

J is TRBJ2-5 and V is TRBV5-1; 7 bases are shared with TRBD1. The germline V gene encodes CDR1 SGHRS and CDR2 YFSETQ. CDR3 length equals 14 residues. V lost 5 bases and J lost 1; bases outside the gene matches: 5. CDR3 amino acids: CASRGDSFQETQYF. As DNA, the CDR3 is TGCGCCAGCAGGGGGGACAGTTTCCAAGAGACCCAGTACTTC.